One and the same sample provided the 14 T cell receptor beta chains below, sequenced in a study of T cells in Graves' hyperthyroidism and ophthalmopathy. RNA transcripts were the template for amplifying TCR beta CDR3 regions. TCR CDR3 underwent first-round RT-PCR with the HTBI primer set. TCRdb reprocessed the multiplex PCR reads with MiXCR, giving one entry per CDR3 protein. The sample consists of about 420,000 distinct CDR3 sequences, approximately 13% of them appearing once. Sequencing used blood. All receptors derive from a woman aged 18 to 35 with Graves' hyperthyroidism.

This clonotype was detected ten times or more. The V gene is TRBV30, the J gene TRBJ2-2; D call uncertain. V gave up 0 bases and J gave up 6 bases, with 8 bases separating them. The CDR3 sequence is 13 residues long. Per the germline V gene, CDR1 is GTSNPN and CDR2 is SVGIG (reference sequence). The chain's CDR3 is CAWSVSGAGELFF. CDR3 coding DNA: TGTGCCTGGAGTGTATCTGGGGCCGGGGAGCTGTTTTTT.

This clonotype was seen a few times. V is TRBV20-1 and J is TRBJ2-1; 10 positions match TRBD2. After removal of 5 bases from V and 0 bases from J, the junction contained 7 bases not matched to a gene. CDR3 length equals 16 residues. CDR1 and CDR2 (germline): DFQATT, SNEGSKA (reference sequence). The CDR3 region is CSAVSPSGSSYNEQFF. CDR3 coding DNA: TGCAGTGCTGTCTCACCTAGCGGGAGCTCCTACAATGAGCAGTTCTTC.

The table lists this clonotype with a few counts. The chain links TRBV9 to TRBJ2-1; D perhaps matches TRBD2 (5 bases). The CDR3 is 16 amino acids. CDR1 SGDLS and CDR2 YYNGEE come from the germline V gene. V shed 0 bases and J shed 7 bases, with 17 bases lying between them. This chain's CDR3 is CASSVALLRDQNEQFF. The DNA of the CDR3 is TGTGCCAGCAGCGTAGCTCTCCTTCGGGATCAAAATGAGCAGTTCTTC.

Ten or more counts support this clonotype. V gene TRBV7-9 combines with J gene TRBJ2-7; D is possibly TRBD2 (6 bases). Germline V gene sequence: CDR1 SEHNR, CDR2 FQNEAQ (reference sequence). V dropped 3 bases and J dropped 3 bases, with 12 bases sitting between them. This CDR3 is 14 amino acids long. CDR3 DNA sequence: TGTGCCAGCAGCTTCCCGGGAGAGATCTACGAGCAGTACTTC. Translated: CASSFPGEIYEQYF.

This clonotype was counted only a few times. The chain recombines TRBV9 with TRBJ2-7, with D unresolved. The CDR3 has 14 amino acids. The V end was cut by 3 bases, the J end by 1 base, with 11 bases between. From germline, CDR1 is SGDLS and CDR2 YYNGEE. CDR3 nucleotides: TGTGCCAGCAGCGCCTCACAAAATTCCTACGAGCAGTACTTC. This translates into CASSASQNSYEQYF.

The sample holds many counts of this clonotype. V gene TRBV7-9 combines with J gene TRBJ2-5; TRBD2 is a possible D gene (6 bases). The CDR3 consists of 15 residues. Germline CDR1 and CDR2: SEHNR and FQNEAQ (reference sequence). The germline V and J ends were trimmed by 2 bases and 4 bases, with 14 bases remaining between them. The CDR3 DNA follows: TGTGCCAGCAGCTTATTGGGCGGGGTTCGAGAGACCCAGTACTTC. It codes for CASSLLGGVRETQYF.

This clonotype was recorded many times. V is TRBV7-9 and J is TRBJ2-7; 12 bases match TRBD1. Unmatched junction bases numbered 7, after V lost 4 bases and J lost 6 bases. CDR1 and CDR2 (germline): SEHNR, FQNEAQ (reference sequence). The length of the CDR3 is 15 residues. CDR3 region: CASSYPGQGASEQYF. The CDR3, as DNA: TGTGCCAGCAGCTATCCGGGACAGGGGGCGAGCGAGCAGTACTTC.

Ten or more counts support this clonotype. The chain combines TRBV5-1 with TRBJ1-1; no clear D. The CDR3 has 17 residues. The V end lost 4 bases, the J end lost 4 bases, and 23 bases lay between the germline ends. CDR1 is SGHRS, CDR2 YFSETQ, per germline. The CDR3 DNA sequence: TGCGCCAGCAGCACTATCTTACGGACGGGGAGTCTCACTGAAGCTTTCTTT. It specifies CASSTILRTGSLTEAFF.

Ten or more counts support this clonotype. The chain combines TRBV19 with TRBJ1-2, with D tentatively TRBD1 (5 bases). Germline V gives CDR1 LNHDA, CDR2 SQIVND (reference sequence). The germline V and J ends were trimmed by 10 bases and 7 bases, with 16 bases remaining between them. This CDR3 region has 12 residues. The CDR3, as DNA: TGTGCCACGCACGAGGGGCGTTCTGGCTACACCTTC. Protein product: CATHEGRSGYTF.

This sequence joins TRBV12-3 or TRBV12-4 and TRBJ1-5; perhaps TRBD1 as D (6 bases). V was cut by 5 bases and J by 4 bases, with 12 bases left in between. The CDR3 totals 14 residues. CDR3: CASSPGTRNQPQHF. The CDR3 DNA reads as TGTGCCAGCAGTCCCGGGACAAGGAATCAGCCCCAGCATTTT.

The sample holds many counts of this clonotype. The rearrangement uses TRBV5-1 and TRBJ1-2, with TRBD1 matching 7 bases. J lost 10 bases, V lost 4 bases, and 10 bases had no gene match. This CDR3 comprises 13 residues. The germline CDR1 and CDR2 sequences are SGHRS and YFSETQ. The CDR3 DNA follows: TGCGCCAGCAGCGACGGGACAGAACTCTTCTACACCTTC. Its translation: CASSDGTELFYTF. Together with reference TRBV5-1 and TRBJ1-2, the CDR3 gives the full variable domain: KAGVTQTPRYLIKTRGQQVTLSCSPISGHRSVSWYQQTPGQGLQFLFEYFSETQRNKGNFPGRFSGRQFSNSRSEMNVSTLELGDSALYLCASSDGTELFYTFGSGTRLTVV.

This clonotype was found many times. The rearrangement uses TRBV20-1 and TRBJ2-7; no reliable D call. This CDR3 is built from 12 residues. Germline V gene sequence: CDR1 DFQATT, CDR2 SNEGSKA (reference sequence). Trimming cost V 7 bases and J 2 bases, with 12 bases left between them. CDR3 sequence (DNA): TGCAGTGTCGCAGGTGGAACCTACGAGCAGTACTTC. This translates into CSVAGGTYEQYF.

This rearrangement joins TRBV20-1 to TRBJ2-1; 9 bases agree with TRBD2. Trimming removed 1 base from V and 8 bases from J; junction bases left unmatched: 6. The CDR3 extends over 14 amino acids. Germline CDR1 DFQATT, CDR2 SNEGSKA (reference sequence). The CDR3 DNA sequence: TGCAGTGCTAGAGGCTCTAGCGGGGCCGATGAGCAGTTCTTC. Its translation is CSARGSSGADEQFF.

In DNA, the CDR3 is TGTGCCAGCAGCTTACAGCGGCATTCACCCCTCCACTTT. Encoded protein: CASSLQRHSPLHF. The J gene is TRBJ1-6, the V gene TRBV7-3, with D unclear. CDR3 length equals 13 residues. Between the trimmed V and J ends, which lost 2 bases and 8 bases, there was a span of 7 bases. Germline assignment: CDR1 SGHTA and CDR2 FQGTGA.